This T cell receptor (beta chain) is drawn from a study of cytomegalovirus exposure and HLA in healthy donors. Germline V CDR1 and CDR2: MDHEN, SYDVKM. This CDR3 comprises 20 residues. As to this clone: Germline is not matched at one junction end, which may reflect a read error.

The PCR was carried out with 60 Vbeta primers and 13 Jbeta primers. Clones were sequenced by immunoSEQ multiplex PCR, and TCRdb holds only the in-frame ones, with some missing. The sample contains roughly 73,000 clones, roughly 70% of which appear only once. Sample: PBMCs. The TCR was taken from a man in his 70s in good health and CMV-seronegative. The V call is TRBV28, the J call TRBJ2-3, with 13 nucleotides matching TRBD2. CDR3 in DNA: TGTGCCAGCAGTTACAAACCGGGACTAGCGGGACTAATTAGCACAGACACGCAGTATTTT. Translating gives CASSYKPGLAGLISTDTQYF.